A single sample gave rise to the 26 T cell receptor beta chains below, sequenced in a study of Graves' ophthalmopathy and Graves' hyperthyroidism. The authors amplified TCR beta CDR3 regions from RNA transcripts. Amplification began with first-round RT-PCR using HTBI primers, then second-round multiplex PCR was performed. One entry per CDR3 protein results from TCRdb running MiXCR on the multiplex PCR reads. The sample records roughly 160,000 distinct CDR3 sequences, around 39% being singletons. The sample taken for sequencing was peripheral blood. These receptors were taken from a man aged 30-40 years with Graves' ophthalmopathy.

This chain joins TRBV28 and TRBJ2-5; D is unclear. The CDR3 is made up of 15 amino acids. Trimming cost V 4 bases and J 2 bases, with 14 bases left between them. Germline CDR1 MDHEN, CDR2 SYDVKM. The CDR3 nucleotides are TGTGCCAGCAGTTACCCCGGGCGAGGTCAAGAGACCCAGTACTTC. Translating gives CASSYPGRGQETQYF.

This clonotype was seen many times. This sequence joins TRBV6-5 and TRBJ1-1; D is unresolved. V shed 6 bases and J shed 0 bases, with 8 bases lying between them. The CDR3 is made up of 13 amino acids. Germline lookup yields CDR1 MNHEY and CDR2 SVGAGI. The DNA of the CDR3 is TGTGCCAGCAGAGCACAGATGAACACTGAAGCTTTCTTT. It translates to CASRAQMNTEAFF.

The J gene is TRBJ2-5, the V gene TRBV20-1, with D possibly being TRBD2 (6 bases). The germline V gene encodes CDR1 DFQATT and CDR2 SNEGSKA (reference sequence). Trimming cost V 5 bases and J 3 bases, with 19 bases left between them. The CDR3 has 15 amino acids. The CDR3 DNA is TGCAGTGCTGACGAAATCGGGACTCTCGAAGAGACCCAGTACTTC. Residues: CSADEIGTLEETQYF.

This clonotype was found once. This chain joins TRBV6-2 or TRBV6-3 and TRBJ1-2, with a possible D match to TRBD1 (6 bases). Trimming cost V 5 bases and J 6 bases, with 25 bases left between them. The CDR3 loop spans 17 amino acids. Germline V gene sequence: CDR1 MNHEY, CDR2 SVGEGT. CDR3 amino acids: CASSNHRTVRGEDGYTF. DNA of the CDR3: TGTGCCAGCAGTAATCACCGGACAGTCCGCGGGGAAGATGGCTACACCTTC.

This clonotype was counted ten times or more. V usage is TRBV4-1 and J usage is TRBJ2-7, with 12 bases aligning to TRBD2. V lost 3 bases and J lost 6; bases outside the gene matches: 15. The CDR3 is 18 residues long. The V gene's germline CDR1 is MGHRA and CDR2 YSYEKL. The CDR3 bases are TGCGCCAGCAGCCAGGCTTTCTTGGGGACTAGCGGGTCTAGCGAGCAGTACTTC. Its protein product is CASSQAFLGTSGSSEQYF.

The chain is built from TRBV28 and TRBJ2-5, with D perhaps matching TRBD2 (6 bases). V was shortened by 4 bases and J by 7 bases, with 19 bases between the two germline ends. The CDR3 length is 15 residues. Per germline, CDR1 MDHEN and CDR2 SYDVKM. The CDR3 region has the DNA TGTGCCAGCAGTTCGGGGGAAAGGACTGAGGGGACCCAGTACTTC. Its protein is CASSSGERTEGTQYF.

This clonotype appeared many times. The chain carries TRBV11-3 and TRBJ1-1; D not certain. The V gene lost 1 base and the J gene lost 3 bases, with 3 bases spanning the gap. This CDR3 has 12 amino acids. The germline V gene has CDR1 SGHNT and CDR2 YENEEA. The CDR3 nucleotides read TGTGCCAGCAGCTTAGGGGACACTGAAGCTTTCTTT. Translation gives CASSLGDTEAFF.

The chain carries TRBV12-3 or TRBV12-4 and TRBJ2-2; tentative D call: TRBD2 (5 bases). V lost 2 bases and J lost 7, with 14 bases in between. The CDR3 covers 15 residues. This CDR3 reads CASSLYGRRGGELFF. In DNA, the CDR3 is TGTGCCAGCAGTTTATACGGCCGTCGGGGCGGGGAGCTGTTTTTT.

This clonotype was recorded many times. The V call is TRBV11-2, the J call TRBJ2-5, with D hard to call. Deletions cut 3 bases from V and 4 bases from J, with 21 bases between. Germline V gene data show CDR1 as SGHAT and CDR2 as FQNNGV. The CDR3 loop spans 17 amino acids. The chain's CDR3 is CASSFSSFPTRGETQYF. The CDR3 bases are TGTGCCAGCAGCTTTTCCTCCTTCCCCACCAGAGGAGAGACCCAGTACTTC.

This chain connects TRBV7-9 to TRBJ2-7; 7 bases map to TRBD1. The CDR3 sequence is 13 residues long. Germline lookup yields CDR1 SEHNR and CDR2 FQNEAQ (reference sequence). The V and J ends lost 6 bases and 6 bases, in that order; junction bases with no gene match: 8. CDR3 residues: CASRRDSLGEQYF. In DNA form, the CDR3 reads TGTGCCAGCAGAAGGGACAGCTTAGGCGAGCAGTACTTC.

V is TRBV28 and J is TRBJ1-5, with D perhaps matching TRBD1 (5 bases). Trimming cost V 7 bases and J 9 bases, with 19 bases left between them. Germline lookup yields CDR1 MDHEN and CDR2 SYDVKM. The CDR3 spans 14 residues. In DNA, the CDR3 is TGTGCCAGCAATCCCGGGACGGAGGATTGGCCCCAGCATTTT. Residues: CASNPGTEDWPQHF.

The sample holds many counts of this clonotype. The chain recombines TRBV28 with TRBJ2-5; the D gene is possibly TRBD1 (6 bases). The germline gives CDR1 MDHEN, CDR2 SYDVKM. The CDR3 is 14 amino acids. Trimming pared 6 bases from V and 4 bases from J, leaving 15 bases between. CDR3: CASSLNGQRETQYF. The DNA of the CDR3 is TGTGCCAGCAGCCTCAACGGACAGAGAGAGACCCAGTACTTC.

This clonotype showed up many times. V is TRBV7-9 and J is TRBJ2-7; D gene ambiguous. V dropped 4 bases and J dropped 7 bases, with 8 bases sitting between them. The germline V gene has CDR1 SEHNR and CDR2 FQNEAQ (reference sequence). This CDR3 spans 11 amino acids. The CDR3 DNA reads as TGTGCCAGCAGCTACGGGTCTGAGCAGTACTTC. This sequence encodes CASSYGSEQYF.

In its sample, this clonotype was seen many times. The J gene is TRBJ2-7, the V gene TRBV6-2 or TRBV6-3, with D perhaps assigned TRBD1 or TRBD2 (5 bases each). V was trimmed by 6 bases and J by 7 bases, leaving 10 bases between them. The length of the CDR3 is 11 residues. Germline assignment: CDR1 MNHEY and CDR2 SVGEGT. CDR3 in amino acids: CASREGIEQYF. Here the CDR3 DNA reads TGTGCCAGCAGAGAGGGGATAGAGCAGTACTTC.

Ten or more counts support this clonotype. The chain recombines TRBV12-3 or TRBV12-4 with TRBJ2-7; 10 bases agree with TRBD2. The V gene end was trimmed by 7 bases and the J gene end by 2 bases; junction bases not matched to a gene: 8. The CDR3 consists of 15 residues. CDR3 sequence (DNA): TGTGCCAGCACCGTTAGCGGGAGGAGTCCCTACGAGCAGTACTTC. It is translated as CASTVSGRSPYEQYF.

CDR3 DNA sequence: TGTGCCAGCAGTTTATTCCGGGGCCCTGACAACACTGAAGCTTTCTTT. This sequence encodes CASSLFRGPDNTEAFF. V and J are TRBV28 and TRBJ1-1, with D perhaps matching TRBD1 (5 bases). CDR1 MDHEN and CDR2 SYDVKM come from the germline V gene. CDR3 length equals 16 residues. V shed 1 base and J shed 2 bases, with 14 bases lying between them. The variable domain in full, completed from reference TRBV28 and TRBJ1-1, reads DVKVTQSSRYLVKRTGEKVFLECVQDMDHENMFWYRQDPGLGLRLIYFSYDVKMKEKGDIPEGYSVSREKKERFSLILESASTNQTSMYLCASSLFRGPDNTEAFFGQGTRLTVV.

The V call is TRBV6-2 or TRBV6-3, the J call TRBJ2-7; the match to TRBD2 covers 7 bases. There are 12 residues in the CDR3. V was clipped by 6 bases and J by 1 base; unmatched bases: 0. Germline-derived CDR1 and CDR2 are MNHEY and SVGEGT. For the CDR3, the DNA is TGTGCCAGCAGGCGGGAGTCCTACGAGCAGTACTTC. Protein: CASRRESYEQYF.

This clonotype showed up just a few times. CDR3 sequence: CASSLPGLAESSYEQYF. The CDR3 coding sequence is TGTGCCAGCAGTTTGCCGGGACTAGCGGAGAGCTCCTACGAGCAGTACTTC. The V and J genes are TRBV28 and TRBJ2-7; TRBD2 matches at 11 bases. Germline CDR1 reads MDHEN; CDR2 reads SYDVKM. CDR3 length: 17 amino acids. Trimming cost V 3 bases and J 0 bases; bases outside gene matches: 7. The entire variable domain, with the rest obtained from reference TRBV28 and TRBJ2-7, is as follows: DVKVTQSSRYLVKRTGEKVFLECVQDMDHENMFWYRQDPGLGLRLIYFSYDVKMKEKGDIPEGYSVSREKKERFSLILESASTNQTSMYLCASSLPGLAESSYEQYFGPGTRLTVT.

The rearrangement joins TRBV3-1 to TRBJ2-7, with D possibly matching TRBD2 (5 bases). CDR3 size: 15 residues. V was cut by 1 base and J by 4 bases, with 14 bases left in between. Germline values: CDR1 LGHDT, CDR2 YNNKEL (reference sequence). The CDR3 region is CASSQGGGDRYEQYF. CDR3 bases: TGTGCCAGCAGCCAAGGAGGAGGTGATAGGTACGAGCAGTACTTC.

The chain combines TRBV12-3 or TRBV12-4 with TRBJ2-7, with unresolved D. The CDR3 consists of 12 residues. V lost 3 bases and J lost 9, with 12 bases in between. CDR3 amino acids: CASSLRSFGQYF. CDR3 sequence (DNA): TGTGCCAGCAGTTTGAGGTCGTTTGGGCAGTACTTC.

This clonotype has at least ten counts. The V gene is TRBV19, the J gene TRBJ2-5; perhaps TRBD2 as D (5 bases). Germline CDR1 reads LNHDA; CDR2 reads SQIVND (reference sequence). V lost 9 bases and J 2 bases, leaving 13 bases between the germline ends. CDR3 size: 13 residues. CDR3 coding DNA: TGTGCCAGCTCACCAAGCGGACAAGAGACCCAGTACTTC. It is translated as CASSPSGQETQYF.

Many counts were recorded for this clonotype. The rearrangement links TRBV6-5 to TRBJ1-1, with a weak D call TRBD1 (5 bases). V lost 7 bases and J lost 0, with 12 bases in between. Germline V gene sequence: CDR1 MNHEY, CDR2 SVGAGI. The CDR3 extends over 14 amino acids. CDR3 amino acids: CASTRDPMNTEAFF. The CDR3, as DNA: TGTGCCAGCACTAGGGACCCAATGAACACTGAAGCTTTCTTT.

The chain employs TRBV7-3 and TRBJ2-7, with 8 bases matching TRBD1. V gave up 5 bases and J gave up 5 bases; unmatched junction bases: 8. The CDR3 consists of 14 residues. The V gene's germline CDR1 is SGHTA and CDR2 FQGTGA. CDR3 residues: CASSATTGVNEQYF. CDR3 coding DNA: TGTGCCAGCAGCGCCACGACAGGGGTCAACGAGCAGTACTTC.

This clonotype appeared many times. The CDR3 DNA follows: TGCGCCAGCAGCTTGGGACCCACTGAAGCTTTCTTT. Its translation: CASSLGPTEAFF. V is TRBV5-1 and J is TRBJ1-1; no reliable D call. The germline CDR1 and CDR2 sequences are SGHRS and YFSETQ. V lost 0 bases to trimming and J lost 4 bases, with 4 bases between them. The CDR3 has 12 residues.

This clonotype was detected many times. The chain recombines TRBV6-2 or TRBV6-3 with TRBJ1-5; 8 nucleotides align to TRBD1. The germline CDR1 and CDR2 sequences are MNHEY and SVGEGT. V shed 6 bases, J shed 2 bases, and the junction held 12 bases outside the gene matches. This CDR3 is 17 amino acids long. The CDR3 sequence is CASSFVRGRIGNQPQHF. Here the CDR3 DNA reads TGTGCCAGCAGCTTCGTCAGGGGGCGAATTGGCAATCAGCCCCAGCATTTT.

This clonotype was counted many times. The chain combines TRBV6-5 with TRBJ1-2, with 7 positions matching TRBD1. The CDR3 runs 15 residues. Germline trimming cut 5 bases from V and 4 bases from J; bases unmatched to any gene: 10. Germline V gene sequence: CDR1 MNHEY, CDR2 SVGAGI. CDR3 residues: CASSTRDRFFYGYTF. CDR3 bases: TGTGCCAGCAGTACCCGGGACAGATTCTTCTATGGCTACACCTTC.